This T cell receptor beta chain was profiled in a study of OX40 agonist ivuxolimab in advanced cancers. The CDR3 is made up of 16 amino acids. V was pared by 0 bases and J by 2 bases, with 4 bases of the junction left unmatched. Looked up from germline, CDR1 is SGHKS and CDR2 is YYEKEE (reference sequence). Concerning this clone itself: The target antigen is unknown.

Study-wide findings and caveats: CD4+ and CD8+ T cells in blood underwent clonal expansion by week 6 at 0.1 to 3.0 mg/kg.

The repertoire was sequenced with immunoSEQ multiplex PCR; TCRdb's copy has only in-frame clones and lacks some. The table shows some 72,000 clones, with approximately 90% occurring only once. The sample in question was CD4+ or CD8+ T cells sorted from blood, obtained in a trial of the OX40 agonist ivuxolimab. The sequence derives from an adult with an advanced solid tumor such as melanoma, head and neck, liver or kidney cancer. The chain recombines TRBV5-5 with TRBJ2-2; 7 nucleotides agree with TRBD2. As DNA, the CDR3 is TGTGCCAGCAGCTTGGACCCTAGCGGTAACACCGGGGAGCTGTTTTTT. Protein sequence: CASSLDPSGNTGELFF.